The 9 T cell receptor beta chains reported below all come from one sample, sequenced in a study of blood T cell repertoires in COVID-19. Only in-frame clones appear in the TCRdb table, and some are missing; sequencing was by immunoSEQ multiplex PCR. This table has 150,000 to 200,000 clones, 90% to 95% appearing once. The specimen was peripheral blood. The receptor source for this set is a woman aged 55-70 years with COVID-19, enrolled during active disease.

The chain joins TRBV7-3 to TRBJ1-6, with D possibly being TRBD1 (6 bases). CDR1 is SGHTA, CDR2 FQGTGA, per germline. Trimming left V 4 bases short and J 2 bases short, with 6 bases between. This CDR3 contains 14 residues. This CDR3 is CASSSGAYNSPLHF. The DNA of the CDR3 is TGTGCCAGCAGCTCAGGGGCCTATAATTCACCCCTCCACTTT. Combining the CDR3 with reference TRBV7-3 and TRBJ1-6 gives the whole variable domain GAGVSQTPSNKVTEKGKYVELRCDPISGHTALYWYRQSLGQGPEFLIYFQGTGAADDSGLPNDRFFAVRPEGSVSTLKIQRTERGDSAVYLCASSSGAYNSPLHFGNGTRLTVT.

The chain links TRBV9 to TRBJ2-1, with TRBD2 identical over 9 bases. After removal of 0 bases from V and 7 bases from J, the junction contained 8 bases not matched to a gene. Looked up from germline, CDR1 is SGDLS and CDR2 is YYNGEE. This CDR3 region has 16 residues. The CDR3 reads CASSVVGGGASNEQFF. As DNA, the CDR3 is TGTGCCAGCAGCGTAGTGGGCGGGGGGGCCTCAAATGAGCAGTTCTTC.

The chain is built from TRBV19 and TRBJ1-1; a weak D match, TRBD1 (6 bases). The germline gives CDR1 LNHDA, CDR2 SQIVND (reference sequence). Trimming took 5 bases from V and 11 from J, leaving 24 bases between them. The CDR3 totals 15 residues. The CDR3, as DNA: TGTGCCAGTAGTCCCATTGTCTCACAGGGCTGGGGGGCTTTCTTT. It encodes CASSPIVSQGWGAFF.

V usage is TRBV5-1 and J usage is TRBJ1-1; weak D call: TRBD1 (5 bases). Germline assignment: CDR1 SGHRS and CDR2 YFSETQ. V dropped 6 bases and J dropped 1 base, with 13 bases sitting between them. This CDR3 contains 14 residues. CDR3: CASTLGGGNTEAFF. DNA for the CDR3: TGCGCCAGCACCCTTGGGGGAGGGAACACTGAAGCTTTCTTT.

The chain carries TRBV27 and TRBJ2-7; D is uncertain. V lost 5 bases and J lost 6, with 14 bases in between. The CDR3 is 13 residues long. Germline CDR1 MNHEY, CDR2 SMNVEV (reference sequence). CDR3 sequence (DNA): TGTGCCAGCAGTCCCACTCCGAGTCGCGAGCAGTACTTC. Translated, it gives CASSPTPSREQYF.

The V call is TRBV18, the J call TRBJ2-2; D may be TRBD2 (7 bases). CDR1 is KGHSH and CDR2 is LQKENI in the germline V gene. Deletions cut 1 base from V and 0 bases from J, with 15 bases between. The CDR3 length is 18 residues. The CDR3 nucleotides read TGTGCCAGCTCACCACTTGGGGGGGGCCCCGCGAACACCGGGGAGCTGTTTTTT. The encoded protein is CASSPLGGGPANTGELFF.

This clone came up once. The chain employs TRBV29-1 and TRBJ2-2; the match to TRBD1 covers 12 bases. The CDR3 extends over 17 amino acids. CDR1 SQVTM and CDR2 ANQGSEA come from the germline V gene. V gave up 0 bases and J gave up 3 bases; unmatched junction bases: 5. The CDR3: CSVEDPGTGGDTGELFF. The CDR3 region has the DNA TGCAGCGTTGAAGATCCGGGGACAGGGGGCGACACCGGGGAGCTGTTTTTT.

This clone was counted a single time. This chain links TRBV7-2 with TRBJ1-2; D is unresolved. Germline loops: CDR1 SGHTA, CDR2 FQGNSA. The CDR3 has 11 residues. V was shortened by 1 base and J by 10 bases, with 7 bases between the two germline ends. CDR3 sequence (DNA): TGTGCCAGCAGCTTAGATGGCTTCTACACCTTC. Amino acid sequence: CASSLDGFYTF.

As DNA, the CDR3 is TGTGCCACCAGCAGAGAGACGGGAACCGGGACAACATATGGCTACACCTTC. This translates into CATSRETGTGTTYGYTF. The chain links TRBV15 to TRBJ1-2, with D perhaps TRBD1 (6 bases). From germline, CDR1 is LNHNV and CDR2 YYDKDF (reference sequence). Deletions cut 0 bases from V and 5 bases from J, with 19 bases between. This CDR3 is 17 amino acids long.